This T cell receptor (beta chain) came from a study of T-cell memory formation after mild COVID-19. Study results and limitations: CD4/CD8 balance characterized clones contracting day 15 to 85, and CD4+ skew characterized later expanders. CD4+ contracting clones were mainly CM and EM; CD8+ ones, EMRA. Certain responding clones were present in pre-infection memory, suggesting participation of cross-reactive memory.

V trimming: 0 bases; J trimming: 1 base; junction bases outside the gene matches: 13. Per the germline V gene, CDR1 is DFQATT and CDR2 is SNEGSKA (reference sequence). This CDR3 has 18 residues. One entry per CDR3 protein, called by TCRdb with MiXCR from the 5' RACE reads. The sample lists about 560,000 distinct CDR3 sequences; about a fifth were seen once. Concerning this clonotype itself: Its antigen is not identified.

Material: PBMCs or a T cell subset sorted from them (not recorded which). This clonotype was sampled from an adult woman who had mild COVID-19 (a few samples of this study predate the infection). Cell type and time point are not known. V and J are TRBV20-1 and TRBJ2-3; 7 nucleotides align to TRBD2. CDR3 coding DNA: TGCAGTGCTAGAGATTCCGCCGGGGGGACTTTGGGCACAGATACGCAGTATTTT. It codes for CSARDSAGGTLGTDTQYF.